The source of this TCR beta chain is a study of neurological immune-mediated disorders. Whole-study findings and limits: HTLV-1-associated myelopathy had the most TCR clonal expansion, while multiple sclerosis had the least, a level that fell below healthy controls. Phylogenetic grouping assigned the repertoires of 18 of 34 multiple sclerosis patients to a single related-CDR3 cluster, representing a possible signature. The multiple sclerosis repertoire cluster had no clinical or MRI feature associated with it.

Trimming cost V 1 base and J 3 bases; bases outside gene matches: 6. CDR1 and CDR2 (germline): DFQATT, SNEGSKA (reference sequence). The CDR3 length is 17 residues. On this clonotype: Its matching antigen is unknown.

The making of cDNA relied on 5'RACE with 10-nucleotide random UMIs. TCRdb passed the 5' RACE reads through MiXCR, listing each CDR3 protein once. Of some 78,000 distinct CDR3 sequences listed, roughly 4.8% are singletons. The TCR comes from a woman aged 25 to 45 with multiple sclerosis. Sequencing was done on a sample of PBMCs. V and J are TRBV20-1 and TRBJ2-3, with TRBD2 matching 14 bases. This CDR3 reads CSARVLGTSGRTDTQYF. DNA of the CDR3: TGCAGTGCTAGAGTCTTAGGGACTAGCGGGAGAACAGATACGCAGTATTTT.